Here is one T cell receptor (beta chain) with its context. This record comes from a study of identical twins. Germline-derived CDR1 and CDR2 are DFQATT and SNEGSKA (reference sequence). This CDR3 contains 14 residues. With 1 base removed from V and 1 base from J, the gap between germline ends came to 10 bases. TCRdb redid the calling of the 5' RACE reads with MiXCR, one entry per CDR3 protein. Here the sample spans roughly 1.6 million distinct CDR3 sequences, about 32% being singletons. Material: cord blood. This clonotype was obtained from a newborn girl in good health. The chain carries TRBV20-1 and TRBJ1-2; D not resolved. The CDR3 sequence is CSARGPPYNYGYTF. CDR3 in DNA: TGCAGTGCTAGAGGGCCGCCCTATAACTATGGCTACACCTTC.